This passage covers 32 T cell receptor beta chains from one sample sequenced in a study of CD8+ T cells in alopecia areata. As the sequencing template, cDNA was produced by extracting RNA and reverse transcribing it. Produced via immunoSEQ multiplex PCR; TCRdb's table is partial and in-frame only. The table lists about 150,000 clones, over 45% of them singletons. The source material was CD4+ T cells sorted from blood. The receptor source for this set is a human donor with alopecia areata.

This clone came up once. J is TRBJ1-1 and V is TRBV5-1, with 7 bases identical to TRBD1. Germline V gene lookup returns CDR1 SGHRS and CDR2 YFSETQ. V was clipped by 0 bases and J by 8 bases; unmatched bases: 1. The CDR3 runs 12 residues. The CDR3: CASSLEGGEAFF. The DNA for the CDR3 is TGCGCCAGCAGCTTGGAAGGGGGCGAAGCTTTCTTT.

This clone was seen only a few times. The chain has TRBV28 and TRBJ2-3, with 10 nucleotides matching TRBD1. This CDR3 spans 15 amino acids. V dropped 5 bases and J dropped 4; count of bases not matched to a gene: 6. CDR1 and CDR2 from the germline V gene are MDHEN and SYDVKM. DNA of the CDR3: TGTGCCAGCAGTATTGACAGGGGGCGGGCAGATACGCAGTATTTT. Encoded protein: CASSIDRGRADTQYF.

The genes are TRBV29-1 and TRBJ2-1, with TRBD2 identical over 8 bases. This CDR3 spans 13 amino acids. Germline V gives CDR1 SQVTM, CDR2 ANQGSEA. Trimming cost V 6 bases and J 8 bases; bases outside gene matches: 9. The chain's CDR3 is CSVGLVQKDEQFF. Here the CDR3 DNA reads TGCAGCGTGGGACTAGTGCAGAAGGATGAGCAGTTCTTC.

CDR3 loop: CASSGQGNYGYTF. The CDR3 DNA reads as TGTGCCAGCAGCGGACAGGGCAACTATGGCTACACCTTC. This chain joins TRBV7-9 and TRBJ1-2; 8 nucleotides agree with TRBD1. The CDR3 covers 13 residues. CDR1 is SEHNR, CDR2 FQNEAQ, per germline (reference sequence). V was pared by 5 bases and J by 2 bases, with 1 base of the junction left unmatched.

The chain links TRBV29-1 to TRBJ2-2, with 8 bases fitting TRBD2. The CDR3 runs 14 residues. The V and J ends lost 7 bases and 3 bases, in that order; junction bases with no gene match: 7. Germline assignment: CDR1 SQVTM and CDR2 ANQGSEA. Written as DNA, the CDR3 is TGCAGCGGGGGCCGGGGGGGTCACACCGGGGAGCTGTTTTTT. Its translation is CSGGRGGHTGELFF.

As DNA, the CDR3 is TGTGCCAGCAGCCGGGATGGCACAGATACGCAGTATTTT. Its translation is CASSRDGTDTQYF. The J gene is TRBJ2-3, the V gene TRBV7-9; D might be TRBD2 (5 bases). Trimming took off 5 bases at V and 1 base at J, with 7 bases between the two ends. The CDR3 runs 13 residues. The germline V gene encodes CDR1 SEHNR and CDR2 FQNEAQ (reference sequence). Together with reference TRBV7-9 and TRBJ2-3, the CDR3 gives the full variable domain: DTGVSQNPRHKITKRGQNVTFRCDPISEHNRLYWYRQTLGQGPEFLTYFQNEAQLEKSRLLSDRFSAERPKGSFSTLEIQRTEQGDSAMYLCASSRDGTDTQYFGPGTRLTVL.

V usage is TRBV7-9 and J usage is TRBJ1-1; D uncertain. The CDR3 is 14 residues long. Looked up from germline, CDR1 is SEHNR and CDR2 is FQNEAQ (reference sequence). Trimming took off 5 bases at V and 0 bases at J, with 10 bases between the two ends. CDR3 nucleotides: TGTGCCAGCAGCCGCATGAGCATGAACACTGAAGCTTTCTTT. Encoded protein: CASSRMSMNTEAFF.

This chain links TRBV5-1 with TRBJ1-2; 7 bases map to TRBD1. The CDR3 length is 13 residues. The germline CDR1 and CDR2 sequences are SGHRS and YFSETQ. The V gene end was trimmed by 0 bases and the J gene end by 8 bases; junction bases not matched to a gene: 4. The CDR3 nucleotides are TGCGCCAGCAGCTTGGAACAGGGGCGCGGCTACACCTTC. Protein: CASSLEQGRGYTF.

This chain links TRBV6-5 with TRBJ2-5, with TRBD2 identical over 9 bases. V was pared by 5 bases and J by 9 bases, with 4 bases of the junction left unmatched. The germline V gene encodes CDR1 MNHEY and CDR2 SVGAGI. The CDR3 is made up of 12 amino acids. The CDR3 sequence is CASSPSGRSQYF. As DNA, the CDR3 is TGTGCCAGCAGTCCAAGCGGGAGGTCCCAGTACTTC.

This clone was observed a few times. The rearrangement joins TRBV29-1 to TRBJ2-1, with D possibly being TRBD1 or TRBD2 (5 bases each). Germline CDR1 is SQVTM and CDR2 is ANQGSEA. The CDR3 loop spans 16 amino acids. V was trimmed by 3 bases and J by 4 bases, leaving 19 bases between them. This chain's CDR3 is CSVDRRQGVAYNEQFF. DNA for the CDR3: TGCAGCGTTGATCGGCGGCAGGGTGTAGCGTACAATGAGCAGTTCTTC.

The genes are TRBV2 and TRBJ2-5, with D uncertain. Trimming cost V 5 bases and J 7 bases, with 17 bases left between them. The CDR3 is made up of 14 amino acids. In germline, CDR1 is SNHLY, CDR2 FYNNEI. The CDR3 sequence is CASSPLRTLGTQYF. The CDR3 coding sequence is TGTGCCAGCAGTCCCCTACGGACCCTCGGGACCCAGTACTTC.

V gene TRBV27 combines with J gene TRBJ2-7; D gene uncertain. Trimming shortened V by 10 bases and J by 2 bases, and 18 bases separated the two germline ends. The CDR3 spans 14 residues. Germline-derived CDR1 and CDR2 are MNHEY and SMNVEV (reference sequence). The CDR3 here is CATQRIPSAYEQYF. In DNA, the CDR3 is TGTGCCACTCAGCGAATCCCAAGTGCCTACGAGCAGTACTTC.

The chain employs TRBV7-3 and TRBJ2-7; D possibly corresponds to TRBD1 (5 bases). CDR1 SGHTA and CDR2 FQGTGA come from the germline V gene. Between the trimmed V and J ends, which lost 1 base and 6 bases, there was a span of 10 bases. This CDR3 contains 13 residues. The CDR3 reads CASSLNQGSEQYF. Here the CDR3 DNA reads TGTGCCAGCAGCTTAAATCAGGGTAGCGAGCAGTACTTC.

V usage is TRBV7-8 and J usage is TRBJ1-1, with 7 bases aligning to TRBD1. V shed 1 base, J shed 4 bases, and the junction held 9 bases outside the gene matches. The germline V gene has CDR1 SGHVS and CDR2 FQNEAQ. The CDR3 spans 16 residues. This CDR3 reads CASSLVFSQGGTEAFF. CDR3 bases: TGTGCCAGCAGCTTAGTCTTTTCTCAGGGGGGCACTGAAGCTTTCTTT.

This chain uses TRBV28 with TRBJ2-2; 7 positions match TRBD1. The germline CDR1 and CDR2 sequences are MDHEN and SYDVKM. The CDR3 length is 13 residues. Trimming cost V 3 bases and J 6 bases; bases outside gene matches: 1. The CDR3 spells CASSLTGPGELFF. DNA of the CDR3: TGTGCCAGCAGTTTGACAGGGCCCGGGGAGCTGTTTTTT.

The chain carries TRBV4-1 and TRBJ2-1; D not resolved. The CDR3 is 17 residues long. Germline V gene lookup returns CDR1 MGHRA and CDR2 YSYEKL. V lost 4 bases and J lost 2, with 18 bases in between. This CDR3 reads CASSPERAAGTYNEQFF. The CDR3, as DNA: TGCGCCAGCAGCCCCGAACGGGCGGCAGGAACCTACAATGAGCAGTTCTTC.

This chain uses TRBV27 with TRBJ2-7; tentatively, D is TRBD1 or TRBD2 (6 bases each). The CDR3 is 14 residues long. The V gene lost 9 bases and the J gene lost 0 bases, with 15 bases spanning the gap. Germline-derived CDR1 and CDR2 are MNHEY and SMNVEV (reference sequence). DNA for the CDR3: TGTGCCAGTCGGGGGCAGGGTGGCTCCTACGAGCAGTACTTC. Translation: CASRGQGGSYEQYF.

This clone was counted a few times. This chain links TRBV10-3 with TRBJ1-5, with D unclear. Trimming left V 2 bases short and J 5 bases short, with 13 bases between. The germline V gene has CDR1 ENHRY and CDR2 SYGVKD. The CDR3 has 15 amino acids. The CDR3 reads CAISENGFGDQPQHF. The CDR3 bases are TGTGCCATCAGTGAGAACGGGTTTGGTGATCAGCCCCAGCATTTT.

The rearrangement uses TRBV4-1 and TRBJ1-4; no reliable D call. CDR1 MGHRA and CDR2 YSYEKL come from the germline V gene. The CDR3 extends over 13 amino acids. The ends were cut back, 7 bases at V and 10 bases at J, with 16 bases in the middle. CDR3 residues: CASKPELRVKLFF. DNA of the CDR3: TGCGCCAGCAAGCCTGAGCTGAGGGTAAAACTGTTTTTT.

The rearrangement joins TRBV29-1 to TRBJ2-1; TRBD2 matches 7 bases. The CDR3 contains 15 residues. Germline CDR1 reads SQVTM; CDR2 reads ANQGSEA. V lost 3 bases, J lost 4 bases, and 9 bases stayed unmatched. Written as DNA, the CDR3 is TGCAGCGTTGACTTTAGCGGGCGGGGTTACAATGAGCAGTTCTTC. It specifies CSVDFSGRGYNEQFF.

The chain has TRBV29-1 and TRBJ2-5, with 13 bases that match TRBD2. Germline-derived CDR1 and CDR2 are SQVTM and ANQGSEA. There are 14 residues in the CDR3. With 7 bases clipped from V and 5 bases from J, the junction kept 7 bases outside the gene matches. The CDR3 sequence is CSGKLAGGPETQYF. For the CDR3, the DNA is TGCAGCGGGAAACTAGCGGGAGGGCCCGAGACCCAGTACTTC.

J is TRBJ2-7 and V is TRBV7-3; D gene ambiguous. There are 13 residues in the CDR3. Trimming pared 2 bases from V and 4 bases from J, leaving 9 bases between. In germline, CDR1 is SGHTA, CDR2 FQGTGA. The CDR3 DNA reads TGTGCCAGCAGCTTAGATATAGGGTACGAGCAGTACTTC. Amino acid sequence: CASSLDIGYEQYF. The variable domain in full, completed from reference TRBV7-3 and TRBJ2-7, reads GAGVSQTPSNKVTEKGKYVELRCDPISGHTALYWYRQSLGQGPEFLIYFQGTGAADDSGLPNDRFFAVRPEGSVSTLKIQRTERGDSAVYLCASSLDIGYEQYFGPGTRLTVT.

The rearrangement uses TRBV2 and TRBJ2-7; D is unresolved. The V gene lost 3 bases and the J gene lost 2 bases, with 8 bases spanning the gap. The CDR3 length is 13 residues. Germline lookup yields CDR1 SNHLY and CDR2 FYNNEI. The CDR3 region is CASSEPRAYEQYF. Here the CDR3 DNA reads TGTGCCAGCAGTGAGCCTAGGGCCTACGAGCAGTACTTC.

The genes are TRBV5-4 and TRBJ2-2; 8 nucleotides line up with TRBD1. CDR1 is SGHNT and CDR2 is YYREEE in the germline V gene (reference sequence). With 0 bases clipped from V and 5 bases from J, the junction kept 3 bases outside the gene matches. The CDR3 has 15 residues. This chain's CDR3 is CASSLGRGQTGELFF. CDR3 sequence (DNA): TGTGCCAGCAGCTTGGGCAGGGGGCAGACCGGGGAGCTGTTTTTT.

As regards this clone: Other DNA sequences in this sample translate to the same CDR3. The gene calls are TRBV5-1 and TRBJ2-5; D is unclear. In germline, CDR1 is SGHRS, CDR2 YFSETQ. The V and J ends lost 4 bases and 2 bases respectively, with 3 bases between them. The CDR3 is 11 residues long. The CDR3 nucleotides are TGCGCCAGCAGCCGTCAAGAGACCCAGTACTTC. Residues: CASSRQETQYF.

In this sample, this clone turned up once. This sequence joins TRBV2 and TRBJ2-4; 7 bases align to TRBD1. Germline assignment: CDR1 SNHLY and CDR2 FYNNEI. After removal of 5 bases from V and 7 bases from J, the junction contained 8 bases not matched to a gene. This CDR3 has 14 amino acids. The CDR3 coding sequence is TGTGCCAGCAGTTTGAGACAGGGATGGAACATTCAGTACTTC. Translation gives CASSLRQGWNIQYF.

This clone has just one count. The V call is TRBV29-1, the J call TRBJ1-2, with D tentatively TRBD1 (6 bases). The CDR3 sequence is 14 residues long. CDR1 is SQVTM, CDR2 ANQGSEA, per germline. Deletions cut 1 base from V and 8 bases from J, with 17 bases between. As DNA, the CDR3 is TGCAGCGTTGAAGGAGGCTGGGGGGCCCGCGGCTACACCTTC. Its protein product is CSVEGGWGARGYTF.

The chain uses TRBV5-1 and TRBJ2-3; unclear D gene. Trimming took 5 bases from V and 0 from J, leaving 10 bases between them. CDR3 length: 14 residues. Germline assignment: CDR1 SGHRS and CDR2 YFSETQ. CDR3 nucleotides: TGCGCCAGCAGGGACGGTGCTAGCACAGATACGCAGTATTTT. This encodes CASRDGASTDTQYF.

This clone was counted only a few times. The V and J genes are TRBV9 and TRBJ2-3, with 8 bases fitting TRBD2. Germline V gives CDR1 SGDLS, CDR2 YYNGEE. The CDR3 is 16 residues long. V lost 0 bases and J lost 0; bases outside the gene matches: 3. CDR3 bases: TGTGCCAGCAGCGTAGGGGCTAGCGGGAGCACAGATACGCAGTATTTT. Residues: CASSVGASGSTDTQYF.

The J gene is TRBJ2-7, the V gene TRBV2, with 8 nucleotides matching TRBD1. The germline CDR1 and CDR2 sequences are SNHLY and FYNNEI. The CDR3 consists of 15 residues. V shed 6 bases, J shed 3 bases, and the junction held 10 bases outside the gene matches. The CDR3: CASSAQTGVFYEQYF. The CDR3 region has the DNA TGTGCCAGCAGCGCCCAGACAGGGGTCTTCTACGAGCAGTACTTC. The full variable domain, completed using reference TRBV2 and TRBJ2-7, is EPEVTQTPSHQVTQMGQEVILRCVPISNHLYFYWYRQILGQKVEFLVSFYNNEISEKSEIFDDQFSVERPDGSNFTLKIRSTKLEDSAMYFCASSAQTGVFYEQYFGPGTRLTVT.

The rearrangement joins TRBV5-1 to TRBJ2-7, with D perhaps TRBD1 (6 bases). This CDR3 is 12 amino acids long. Germline V lookup: CDR1 SGHRS, CDR2 YFSETQ. Between the trimmed V and J ends, which lost 5 bases and 6 bases, there was a span of 12 bases. CDR3 residues: CASRDTGSEQYF. CDR3 DNA: TGCGCCAGCAGGGACACAGGGAGCGAGCAGTACTTC.

A few counts support this clone. The CDR3 nucleotides are TGTGCCAGCAGCCGCAACCTGGATGGCTACACCTTC. Translating it yields CASSRNLDGYTF. The J gene is TRBJ1-2, the V gene TRBV7-2; D is undetermined. V lost 5 bases and J lost 6, with 10 bases in between. Germline V gene data show CDR1 as SGHTA and CDR2 as FQGNSA. The CDR3 covers 12 residues.